The clone carrying this TCR beta chain occurred many times. These data originate in a study of Graves' ophthalmopathy and Graves' hyperthyroidism. Researchers took RNA transcripts and amplified TCR beta CDR3 regions from them. RT-PCR in the first round used HTBI primers; a second-round multiplex PCR followed. MiXCR, applied by TCRdb to the multiplex PCR reads, yields one record per CDR3 protein. In the table there are about 500,000 distinct CDR3 sequences, approximately 14% of which are singletons. With 3 bases clipped from V and 6 bases from J, the junction kept 7 bases outside the gene matches. The germline V gene has CDR1 SGHRS and CDR2 YFSETQ. The CDR3 loop spans 14 amino acids.

The gene calls are TRBV5-1 and TRBJ2-7, with 9 bases lining up with TRBD1. This TCR came from a woman in her twenties or thirties with Graves' ophthalmopathy. Sequenced: blood. The CDR3 region is CASSSGQGGSEQYF. Here the CDR3 DNA reads TGCGCCAGCAGCTCGGGACAGGGAGGAAGCGAGCAGTACTTC.